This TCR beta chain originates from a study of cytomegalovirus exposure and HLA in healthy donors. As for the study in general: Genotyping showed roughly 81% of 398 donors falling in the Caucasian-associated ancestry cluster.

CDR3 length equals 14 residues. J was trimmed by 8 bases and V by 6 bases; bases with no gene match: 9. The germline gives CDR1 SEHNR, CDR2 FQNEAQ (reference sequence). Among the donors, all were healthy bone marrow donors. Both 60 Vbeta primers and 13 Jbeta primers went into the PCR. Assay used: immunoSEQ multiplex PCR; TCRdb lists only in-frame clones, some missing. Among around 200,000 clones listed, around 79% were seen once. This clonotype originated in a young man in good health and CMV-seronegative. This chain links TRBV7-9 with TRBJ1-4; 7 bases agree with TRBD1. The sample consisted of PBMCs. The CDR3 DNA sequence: TGTGCCAGCAGACCTACAGGGGTAGGGGAAAAACTGTTTTTT. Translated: CASRPTGVGEKLFF.